The rows below give T cell receptor beta chains drawn from one sample of a study of blood T cell repertoires in COVID-19. The assay was immunoSEQ multiplex PCR, and TCRdb's table has in-frame clones only and misses some. The sample contains some 64,000 clones, around three quarters of which appear only once. Specimen: peripheral blood. The receptors were gathered from a human donor in a cohort sampled during active COVID-19. The CDR3 runs from the conserved cysteine through the conserved F or W. The order of the fields is D gene, clone size, V gene, J gene, CDR3 protein, CDR3 DNA. The D gene is left open where the match is weak. A row's size may be missing; if present it is once, few, many or a size class.

d_gene: .; abundance: .; v_gene: TRBV3-1/TRBV3-2; j_gene: TRBJ1-6; CDR3aa: CASSQDPGRTNSPLHF; CDR3nt: TGTGCCAGCAGCCAAGACCCCGGGAGGACGAATTCACCCCTCCACTTT
d_gene: .; abundance: few; v_gene: TRBV4-3; j_gene: TRBJ2-3; CDR3aa: CASSQRTAHTDTQYF; CDR3nt: TGCGCCAGCAGCCAACGGACAGCGCATACAGATACGCAGTATTTT
d_gene: TRBD1; abundance: .; v_gene: TRBV24-1; j_gene: TRBJ1-3; CDR3aa: CATSDLDRGSNTIYF; CDR3nt: TGTGCCACCAGTGACCTTGACAGGGGTTCGAACACCATATATTTT
d_gene: .; abundance: few; v_gene: TRBV5-4; j_gene: TRBJ2-3; CDR3aa: CASSRPAAGSTDTQYF; CDR3nt: TGTGCCAGCAGCCGGCCCGCAGCGGGCAGCACAGATACGCAGTATTTT
d_gene: TRBD1; abundance: .; v_gene: TRBV5-5; j_gene: TRBJ1-2; CDR3aa: CASSLRDRGTYGYTF; CDR3nt: TGTGCCAGCAGCTTGCGGGACAGGGGTACCTATGGCTACACCTTC
d_gene: .; abundance: few; v_gene: TRBV6-4; j_gene: TRBJ2-1; CDR3aa: CASSDAEHNEQFF; CDR3nt: TGTGCCAGCAGTGACGCGGAACACAATGAGCAGTTCTTC
d_gene: .; abundance: .; v_gene: TRBV2; j_gene: TRBJ1-1; CDR3aa: CASSEGLNTEAFF; CDR3nt: TGTGCCAGCAGTGAGGGGCTGAACACTGAAGCTTTCTTT
d_gene: .; abundance: .; v_gene: TRBV2; j_gene: TRBJ1-3; CDR3aa: CASSGRGGNTIYF; CDR3nt: TGTGCCAGCAGTGGCAGGGGTGGAAACACCATATATTTT
d_gene: .; abundance: once; v_gene: TRBV9; j_gene: TRBJ1-6; CDR3aa: CASSVGGYGSPLHF; CDR3nt: TGTGCCAGCAGCGTAGGAGGGTACGGTTCACCCCTCCACTTT
d_gene: TRBD2; abundance: .; v_gene: TRBV4-1; j_gene: TRBJ2-7; CDR3aa: CASSQDGTSGGEEQYF; CDR3nt: TGCGCCAGCAGCCAAGATGGGACTAGCGGGGGTGAGGAGCAGTACTTC
d_gene: .; abundance: few; v_gene: TRBV30; j_gene: TRBJ1-6; CDR3aa: CAWRGQNTSPLHF; CDR3nt: TGTGCCTGGAGAGGACAAAATACTTCACCCCTCCACTTT
d_gene: .; abundance: .; v_gene: TRBV1; j_gene: TRBJ2-3; CDR3aa: CTSSQDQWGDTDTQYF; CDR3nt: TGCACCAGCAGCCAAGATCAGTGGGGAGACACAGATACGCAGTATTTT
d_gene: .; abundance: once; v_gene: TRBV6-5; j_gene: TRBJ1-5; CDR3aa: CASNPRVGNQPQHF; CDR3nt: TGTGCCAGCAACCCCAGGGTTGGCAATCAGCCCCAGCATTTT
d_gene: TRBD1; abundance: .; v_gene: TRBV4-3; j_gene: TRBJ1-1; CDR3aa: CASSQADRSGTEAFF; CDR3nt: TGCGCCAGCAGCCAAGCGGACAGGTCCGGCACTGAAGCTTTCTTT
d_gene: TRBD1; abundance: .; v_gene: TRBV9; j_gene: TRBJ2-7; CDR3aa: CASSPRGGDRYYEQYF; CDR3nt: TGTGCCAGCAGCCCACGAGGAGGGGACAGGTACTACGAGCAGTACTTC
d_gene: .; abundance: once; v_gene: TRBV6-6; j_gene: TRBJ1-1; CDR3aa: CASSYEEMNTEAFF; CDR3nt: TGTGCCAGCAGTTACGAGGAGATGAACACTGAAGCTTTCTTT
d_gene: TRBD1; abundance: .; v_gene: TRBV7-8; j_gene: TRBJ1-2; CDR3aa: CASSIGQGVFSGYTF; CDR3nt: TGTGCCAGCAGCATCGGACAGGGTGTTTTCTCTGGCTACACCTTC
d_gene: .; abundance: .; v_gene: TRBV6-5; j_gene: TRBJ1-6; CDR3aa: CAAGRSSYNSPLHF; CDR3nt: TGTGCCGCTGGGAGAAGCTCCTATAATTCACCCCTCCACTTT